This paragraph reports one T cell receptor (beta chain). The antigen it binds to is not known. The input lacks base qualities; no much larger clone sits a single base away. This entry belongs to a study of cytomegalovirus exposure and HLA in healthy donors (dated by TCRdb to about 2017). Describing the broader study: An earlier analysis of roughly 630 of the donors reported roughly 300 Gb of sequence data and approximately 110 million unique TCR beta sequences from approximately 180 million T cells. An early release covering around 630 HLA-typed donors comprised roughly 300 gigabases of sequencing data and approximately 85 million unique TCR sequences. Of the approximately 400 genotyped donors, approximately 80% fell in the genetic ancestry cluster associated with self-reported Caucasian donors. The aim of the study was to test whether cataloging public T cell receptors could identify signatures of past pathogen exposure. The study profiled the T cell repertoires of hundreds of subjects by immunosequencing and related them to cytomegalovirus serostatus. In addition to the first cohort of 666 subjects, a separate validation cohort of approximately 110 different subjects was used. High-throughput TCR immunosequencing, statistical association of individual TCRs with disease status, and machine learning were combined to predict cytomegalovirus infection status. In a later analysis, previously published TCR beta repertoires from 550 to 700 donors were re-analyzed and high-resolution HLA genotyping was added so that TCR occurrence patterns could be studied. In the later analysis, no new phenotypic data were used to find candidate immune exposures; instead, reliance was placed on TCR beta sequences and their occurrence across donors. To decide whether each TCR beta V gene segment behaved as functional or pseudogenic, an earlier analysis of fewer than 750 of the donors relied on high-throughput TCR beta sequencing. Donor age, sex, ethnicity and CMV serostatus were collected together with the repertoire data. A later genetic analysis took genome-wide SNP genotypes for about 55% of the roughly 700 donors and used that subset as a discovery cohort. All discovery cohort repertoires had been generated using a single sequencing platform. HLA typing covered class I and class II loci at four-digit resolution. The number of typed donors differed by locus: roughly 629-640 for A, B, C, DRB1 and DQB1; some 500 for DQA1; 606 for DPA1; and 400 to 480 for DPB1. About five DR-DQ haplotypes were treated as single units for association and clustering because of strong linkage in the cohort. Across roughly 420 genotyped donors of the cohort, an average of approximately 240,000 unique TCR beta nucleotide sequences per donor were sequenced, and about a sixth of those sequences were non-productive.

Libraries were constructed by the immunoSEQ multiplex PCR assay. The multiplex PCR relied on a mix of 60 forward primers for TCR Vbeta segments and 13 reverse primers for TCR Jbeta segments. Amplification of the CDR3 region of rearranged TCR beta genes was performed with a multiplex PCR assay on genomic DNA. The Illumina HiSeq System was used to sequence the amplified TCR beta libraries as 87-base-pair reads. Per the source publication's procedure: A later analysis counted approximately 76 million unique TCR beta chains across the 666 repertoires, and roughly 10 million of these chains were shared by at least two donors. Raw reads were error-corrected and collapsed into unique sequences by a nearest-neighbor algorithm in which closely related sequences were merged to remove PCR and sequencing errors. CDR3 sequences were aligned to IMGT reference sequences to assign V, D and J gene segments. For a sequence to be retained, a match of at least six nucleotides to both a V gene segment and a J gene segment was required. A rearrangement counted as productive if the CDR3 had no stop codons and remained in frame with V and J, and every other rearrangement counted as non-productive. Following IMGT convention, CDR3 was defined as the stretch from the second conserved V-encoded cysteine to the conserved J-encoded phenylalanine. The earlier analysis of 500 to 600 of the donors excluded sequences that lacked an unambiguous match to a single V gene segment. In an earlier analysis of several hundred of the donors, a V segment was called functional when productive rearrangements were above 56.7%, and segregating when the standard deviation between donors exceeded 5%. A statistical classification framework was built to diagnose cytomegalovirus status from the catalog of TCR beta chain sequences. In a later analysis, TCR nucleotide sequences were compared against IMGT/GENE-DB human TR gene sequences so that V and J genes could be assigned. The TCRdist pipeline was used in a later analysis to assign CDR3 sequences and most-parsimonious VDJ recombination scenarios. A later analysis defined each TCR beta chain by its CDR3 amino acid sequence plus V-gene family, and excluded reads lacking a unique V-gene family. To address suspected cross-contamination and a sequencing artifact, a later analysis removed a few hundred highly shared, low-generation-probability nucleotide sequences. For each public chain, a later analysis derived a clonal expansion index from normalized ranks of inferred template counts within each repertoire. In a later analysis, generation probabilities were computed with a VDJ recombination model fitted to out-of-frame rearrangements, and the resulting probabilities were checked against IGoR. A later analysis scored TCR-TCR, TCR-HLA and TCR-CMV co-occurrence with hypergeometric tests, applying a repertoire-size bias correction to TCR pairs. A later analysis estimated false discovery rates by permuting HLA or CMV assignments 20 times. In a later analysis, co-occurring TCRs were grouped using DBSCAN, and TCRdist sequence similarity was added for clustering within HLA-allele-positive subsets. Repertoires with fewer than 30,000 or more than 120,000 public chains, plus five repertoires with anomalous nucleotide sharing, were excluded from co-occurrence clustering. Not all clones reach the TCRdb copy of this immuneACCESS table, which keeps in-frame sequences only. Checked studies attribute under half of the gap to unresolved V genes and leave the rest unexplained. V, J and clone size were drawn from that table, and D and trimming were deduced from the DNA. The sample includes around 240,000 clones, with around 76% observed a single time. The ten most abundant clones make up 4.5% to 6% of the sample.

The cohort consisted of 600 to 750 healthy bone marrow donors. At the time of sampling, every cohort member was nominally healthy, though immune exposures that went unrecorded were likely present. The donor was CMV seropositive and belonged to the group of more than 250 seropositive cohort members. Every donor gave a peripheral blood sample, and the peripheral blood mononuclear cells from that sample were used for TCR beta sequencing. Genomic DNA extraction from the blood cell samples was performed with the Qiagen DNeasy Blood Extraction Kit. The full study reports these points: The study gave a list of over 150 TCR beta chains associated with cytomegalovirus. A cluster of highly shared sequence variants was judged likely to be a technical artifact of the sequencing pipeline. In a later analysis, most CMV-associated TCR beta chains were found to appear HLA-restricted, with HLA associations seemingly driven largely by CMV exposure. An association between a missense DCLRE1C variant and V-gene and J-gene trimming of TCR beta chains was found in a later genetic analysis and replicated in an independent cohort. Linkage disequilibrium might explain the correlated functional status among segregating V segments, but an unknown experimental factor could not be excluded. According to a later genetic analysis, donors in an Asian-associated ancestry cluster had fewer N-insertions in productive TCRs than the approximately 710-donor mean. According to the authors, the approach could potentially be generalized to other disease states and immunological phenotypes. Roughly uniform sequencing depth across donors was assumed in presence/absence analyses, although this assumption may not hold. According to a later analysis, TCR association rates differed among HLA loci, with DRB1 alleles showing the most associated TCRs and HLA-C alleles showing the fewest. Compared with equally common non-associated chains, HLA-associated TCR beta chains in a later analysis were more clonally expanded and had lower generation probabilities. In vitro tests confirmed that a few of the cytomegalovirus-associated TCR beta chains recognize cytomegalovirus antigens. Most TCR sequences were observed very rarely across donors, whereas some public TCRs were present in many individuals. The classifier was reported to diagnose cytomegalovirus status with high specificity and sensitivity in both the original cohort and the validation cohort. Several of the top co-occurrence clusters appeared to be linked to parvovirus B19, influenza, CMV and Epstein-Barr virus, according to a later analysis. Assigning TCR associations to individual alleles was difficult when HLA alleles, especially DR and DQ, strongly co-occurred. A further reported finding was that TCR beta sequences accurately predicted the HLA-A and HLA-B alleles for most subjects in the first cohort. At a false discovery rate of 0.05, a later analysis linked 15,000 to 20,000 TCR beta sequences to specific HLA alleles. HLA typing was unavailable for some donors at each locus, so association tests used only the typed subset. In an earlier analysis of under 600 of the donors, most TCR beta V segments were observed in productive rearrangements about 87% or about 30% of the time, broadly matching IMGT annotations. CMV serostatus was the only immune exposure information available for the cohort. Over 15 rarely observed V segments, including chromosome 9 orphons, were excluded from the earlier analysis of several hundred of the donors because counts were too low. This cohort had only TCR beta chains sequenced, and the lack of alpha or paired-chain data limited which features could be detected.

The receptor comes from a woman between 40 and 50 years old in good health and CMV-seropositive. Sequencing was carried out using PBMCs.

DNA sequence: TGCGCCAGCAGCCAGGGCGTTGAATACAGAAACATTCAGTACTTC. Its translation is CASSQGVEYRNIQYF. The chain is assembled from TRBV4-1 and TRBJ2-4; the D gene assignment is ambiguous. The germline V gene supplies CDR1 MGHRA and CDR2 YSYEKL. V and J lose 3 bases and 6 bases, and a span of 15 bases separates them. The CDR3 runs 15 residues from the cysteine to the phenylalanine. CDR3 DNA only is kept here, 45 bases in frame from base 1.